A single T cell receptor beta chain is shown here with its context. As handled by the study authors: How many nucleated cells were present was estimated from reference gene primer amplification. Sequenced by immunoSEQ multiplex PCR; TCRdb stores in-frame clones only, minus some. The V and J calls and the clone size are those of that table, but D and trimming were determined from the DNA. The sample gives fewer than 250,000 clones, about nine tenths of which show up once; about 4.5% is in the top ten. The record originates from a study of blood T cell repertoires in COVID-19. The wider study: In each case, the material was cDNA or gDNA derived from T cells, B-cell-depleted T cells, or PBMCs.

Sequencing used peripheral blood. The receptor comes from a man aged 50-60 years with acute or convalescent COVID-19.

CDR3 sequence reads: CASSPRDRGNTEAFF. The CDR3 coding sequence is TGTGCCAGCAGCCCCCGGGACAGGGGGAACACTGAAGCTTTCTTT. The V call is TRBV11-1, the J call TRBJ1-1; 10 nucleotides match TRBD1. The CDR3 sequence is 15 residues long. Germline trimming cut 5 bases from V and 1 base from J; bases unmatched to any gene: 4. Germline lookup yields CDR1 SGHAT and CDR2 FQDESV (reference sequence).